This TCR beta chain stems from a study of T-cell memory formation after mild COVID-19. This clonotype was detected many times. TCRdb independently ran MiXCR on the 5' RACE reads; one entry per CDR3 protein. The sample records 300,000 to 400,000 distinct CDR3 sequences, 25% to 30% being singletons. The germline CDR1 and CDR2 sequences are SEHNR and FQNEAQ (reference sequence). V gave up 3 bases and J gave up 6 bases, with 9 bases separating them. This CDR3 has 12 residues. The TCR comes from an adult woman who had mild COVID-19 (a few samples of this study predate the infection). Cell type and time point are not known. V gene TRBV7-9 combines with J gene TRBJ2-7, with unresolved D. The source material was PBMCs or a T cell subset sorted from them (not recorded which). The CDR3 DNA reads as TGTGCCAGCAGCTTGTCTCAGCGCGAGCAGTACTTC. This sequence encodes CASSLSQREQYF.